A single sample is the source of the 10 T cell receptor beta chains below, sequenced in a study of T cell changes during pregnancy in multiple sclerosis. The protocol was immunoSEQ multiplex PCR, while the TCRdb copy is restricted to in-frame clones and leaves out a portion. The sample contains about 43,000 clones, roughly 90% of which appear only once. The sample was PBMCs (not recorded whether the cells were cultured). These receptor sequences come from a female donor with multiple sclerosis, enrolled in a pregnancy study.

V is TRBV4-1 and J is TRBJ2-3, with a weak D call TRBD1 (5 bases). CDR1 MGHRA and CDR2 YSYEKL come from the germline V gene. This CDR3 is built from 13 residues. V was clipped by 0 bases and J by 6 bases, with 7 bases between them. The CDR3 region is CASSQDNRDTQYF. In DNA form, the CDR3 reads TGCGCCAGCAGCCAAGACAACAGGGATACGCAGTATTTT.

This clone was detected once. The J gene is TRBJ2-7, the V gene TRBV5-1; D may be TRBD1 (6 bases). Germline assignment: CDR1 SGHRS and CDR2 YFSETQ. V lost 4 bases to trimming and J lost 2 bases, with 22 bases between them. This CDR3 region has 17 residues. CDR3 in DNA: TGCGCCAGCAGCCACAATGCCCGGACAGTGCCTCCCTACGAGCAGTACTTC. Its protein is CASSHNARTVPPYEQYF.

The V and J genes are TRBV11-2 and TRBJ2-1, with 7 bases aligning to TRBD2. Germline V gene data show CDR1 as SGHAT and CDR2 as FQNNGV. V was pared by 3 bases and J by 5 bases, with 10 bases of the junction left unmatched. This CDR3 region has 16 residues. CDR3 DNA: TGTGCCAGCAGCTTCGGAAGCGGGACTGTCCACAATGAGCAGTTCTTC. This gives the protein CASSFGSGTVHNEQFF.

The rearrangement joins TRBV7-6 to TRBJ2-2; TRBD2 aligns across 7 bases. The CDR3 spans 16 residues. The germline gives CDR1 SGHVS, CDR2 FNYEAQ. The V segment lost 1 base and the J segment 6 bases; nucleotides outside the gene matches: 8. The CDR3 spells CASSLGPSGDAGELFF. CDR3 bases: TGTGCCAGCAGCTTAGGTCCTAGCGGAGACGCCGGGGAGCTGTTTTTT. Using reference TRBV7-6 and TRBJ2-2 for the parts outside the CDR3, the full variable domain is GAGVSQSPRYKVTKRGQDVALRCDPISGHVSLYWYRQALGQGPEFLTYFNYEAQQDKSGLPNDRFSAERPEGSISTLTIQRTEQRDSAMYRCASSLGPSGDAGELFFGEGSRLTVL.

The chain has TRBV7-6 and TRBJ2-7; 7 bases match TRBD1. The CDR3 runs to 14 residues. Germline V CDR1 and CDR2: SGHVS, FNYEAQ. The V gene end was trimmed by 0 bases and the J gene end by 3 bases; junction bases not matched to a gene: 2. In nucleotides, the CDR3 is TGTGCCAGCAGCTTAGCCACAGGGGACTACGAGCAGTACTTC. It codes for CASSLATGDYEQYF.

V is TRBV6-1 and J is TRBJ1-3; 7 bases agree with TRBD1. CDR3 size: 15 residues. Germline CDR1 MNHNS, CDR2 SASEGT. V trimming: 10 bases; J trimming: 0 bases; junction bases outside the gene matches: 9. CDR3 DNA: TGTGCCACCAGGGGGGGCGCGGTCTCTGGAAACACCATATATTTT. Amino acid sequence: CATRGGAVSGNTIYF.

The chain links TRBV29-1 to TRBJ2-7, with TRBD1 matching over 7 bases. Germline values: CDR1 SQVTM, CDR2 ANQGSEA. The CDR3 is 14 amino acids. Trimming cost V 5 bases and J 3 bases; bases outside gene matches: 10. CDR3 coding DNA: TGCAGCGTTAGCGATCCCGGGACAGTCTACGAGCAGTACTTC. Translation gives CSVSDPGTVYEQYF.

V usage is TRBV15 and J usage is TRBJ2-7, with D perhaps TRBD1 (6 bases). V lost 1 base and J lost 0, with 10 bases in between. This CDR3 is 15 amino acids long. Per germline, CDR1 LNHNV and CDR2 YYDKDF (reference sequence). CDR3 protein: CATSRGQDTSYEQYF. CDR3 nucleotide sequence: TGTGCCACCAGCAGAGGACAGGACACCTCCTACGAGCAGTACTTC. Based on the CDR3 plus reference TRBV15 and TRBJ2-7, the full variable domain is DAMVIQNPRYQVTQFGKPVTLSCSQTLNHNVMYWYQQKSSQAPKLLFHYYDKDFNNEADTPDNFQSRRPNTSFCFLDIRSPGLGDTAMYLCATSRGQDTSYEQYFGPGTRLTVT.

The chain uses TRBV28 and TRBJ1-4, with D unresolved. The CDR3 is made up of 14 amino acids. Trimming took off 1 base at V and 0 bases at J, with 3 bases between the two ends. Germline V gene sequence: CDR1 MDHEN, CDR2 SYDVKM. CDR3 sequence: CASSLSATNEKLFF. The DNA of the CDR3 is TGTGCCAGCAGTTTATCTGCAACTAATGAAAAACTGTTTTTT. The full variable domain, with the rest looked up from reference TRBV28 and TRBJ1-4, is DVKVTQSSRYLVKRTGEKVFLECVQDMDHENMFWYRQDPGLGLRLIYFSYDVKMKEKGDIPEGYSVSREKKERFSLILESASTNQTSMYLCASSLSATNEKLFFGSGTQLSVL.

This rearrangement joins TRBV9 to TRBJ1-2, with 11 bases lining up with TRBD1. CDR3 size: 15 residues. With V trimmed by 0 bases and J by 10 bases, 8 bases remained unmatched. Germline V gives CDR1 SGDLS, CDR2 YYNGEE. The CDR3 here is CASSVVPGTGGFYTF. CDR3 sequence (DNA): TGTGCCAGCAGCGTAGTTCCCGGGACAGGGGGATTCTACACCTTC.